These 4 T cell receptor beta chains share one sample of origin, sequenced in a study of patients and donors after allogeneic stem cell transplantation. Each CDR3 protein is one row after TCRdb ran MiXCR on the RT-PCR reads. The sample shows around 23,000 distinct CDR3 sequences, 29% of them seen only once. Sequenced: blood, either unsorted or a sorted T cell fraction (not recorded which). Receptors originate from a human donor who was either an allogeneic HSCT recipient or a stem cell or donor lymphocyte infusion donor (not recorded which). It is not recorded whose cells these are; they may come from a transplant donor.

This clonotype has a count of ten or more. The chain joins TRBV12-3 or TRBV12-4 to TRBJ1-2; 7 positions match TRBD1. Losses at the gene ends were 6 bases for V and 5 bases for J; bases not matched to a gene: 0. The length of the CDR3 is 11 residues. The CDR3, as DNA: TGTGCCAGCAGGGGACAGTATGGCTACACCTTC. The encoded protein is CASRGQYGYTF.

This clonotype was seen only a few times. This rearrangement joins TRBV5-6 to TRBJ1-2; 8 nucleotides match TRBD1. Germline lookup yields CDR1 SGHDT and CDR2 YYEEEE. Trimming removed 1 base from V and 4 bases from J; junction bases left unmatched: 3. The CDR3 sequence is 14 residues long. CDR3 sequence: CASSLTDRVYGYTF. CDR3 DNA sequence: TGTGCCAGCAGCTTGACGGACAGGGTCTATGGCTACACCTTC.

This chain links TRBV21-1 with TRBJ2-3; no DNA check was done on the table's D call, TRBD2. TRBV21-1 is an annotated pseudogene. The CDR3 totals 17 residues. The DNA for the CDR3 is TGTGCCAGCAGCAAGGATGTAAAGCGGTTAATCACAGATACGCAGTATTTT. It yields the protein CASSKDVKRLITDTQYF.

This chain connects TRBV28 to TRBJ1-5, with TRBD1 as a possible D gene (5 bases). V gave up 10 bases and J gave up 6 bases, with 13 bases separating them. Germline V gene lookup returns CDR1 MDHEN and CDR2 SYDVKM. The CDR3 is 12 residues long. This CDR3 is CATIITGQPQHF. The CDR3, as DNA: TGTGCCACCATAATTACAGGTCAGCCCCAGCATTTT.